This TCR beta chain is drawn from a study of long-term antiretroviral therapy in people with HIV. An immunoSEQ assay, version v3.0, was performed at survey level. Measured with immunoSEQ multiplex PCR; TCRdb has only the in-frame clones, and not every one. In the table there are about 24,000 clones, just under 85% of which are singletons. This clone has only a few counts. This TCR came from a man under 40 with HIV. Sequenced material: unsorted PBMCs, taken 0.7 years before starting antiretroviral therapy.

CDR3 sequence reads: CASSETEQYF. In nucleotides, the CDR3 is TGTGCCAGCAGTGAAACCGAGCAGTACTTC. The chain couples TRBV25-1 to TRBJ2-7; D is undetermined. Germline CDR1 reads MGHDK; CDR2 reads SYGVNS. The CDR3 runs to 10 residues. V was shortened by 2 bases and J by 6 bases, with 2 bases between the two germline ends.